This TCR beta chain stems from a study of T-cell memory formation after mild COVID-19. Study-wide points: Second-wave clones reaching peak frequency on day 37 lacked confirmed SARS-CoV-2 specificity.

Comment on this clonotype: The antigen is unknown.

TCRdb fed the 5' RACE reads into MiXCR, producing one record per CDR3 protein. There are a few hundred thousand distinct CDR3 sequences in the sample; 25% to 30% occur only once, and about 14% lies in the top ten. The CDR3 extends over 15 amino acids. V lost 5 bases, J lost 4 bases, and 8 bases stayed unmatched. The V gene's germline CDR1 is SNHLY and CDR2 FYNNEI. The chain has TRBV2 and TRBJ2-3, with 8 bases lining up with TRBD2. Sequences were obtained from PBMCs or a T cell subset sorted from them (not recorded which). The sequence derives from an adult woman who had mild COVID-19 (a few samples of this study predate the infection). Cell type and time point are not known. CDR3 region: CASSYSGEESDTQYF. For the CDR3, the DNA is TGTGCCAGCAGTTATAGCGGGGAGGAATCAGATACGCAGTATTTT.